The 19 T cell receptor beta chains in this list originate from one sample, sequenced in a study of blood T cells in healthy people across ages. It was with a sample-barcoded 5' primer and a J-beta primer mix that a second PCR of roughly 7 to 12 cycles was run. TCRdb passed the 5' RACE reads through MiXCR, listing each CDR3 protein once. The table shows around 780,000 distinct CDR3 sequences, with roughly 25% occurring only once. The same data also went into a second study, on T cells of mothers and their children.

The source material was blood. Receptor source: a boy between 10 and 17 years old in good health.

The rearrangement joins TRBV13 to TRBJ2-1, with D uncertain. TRBJ2-7 explains the end of the DNA better; the J call may be wrong. The CDR3 is 15 residues long. From germline, CDR1 is PRHDT and CDR2 FYEKMQ (reference sequence). The CDR3 loop reads CASSQTSSLNYEQYF. The CDR3 coding sequence is TGTGCCAGCAGCCAAACATCCTCCCTAAACTACGAGCAGTACTTC.

CDR3 sequence reads: CASSFRYEQFF. The CDR3 nucleotides read TGTGCCAGCAGTTTCAGGTATGAGCAGTTCTTC. V is TRBV12-3 or TRBV12-4 and J is TRBJ2-1; D remains ambiguous. The length of the CDR3 is 11 residues. V shed 3 bases and J shed 8 bases, with 5 bases lying between them.

The chain employs TRBV29-1 and TRBJ2-1, with TRBD2 matching 14 bases. Germline assignment: CDR1 SQVTM and CDR2 ANQGSEA. Trimming took 2 bases from V and 3 from J; bases not matched to a gene: 3. The CDR3 is made up of 16 amino acids. This chain's CDR3 is CSVERTSGGFYNEQFF. The CDR3 DNA reads TGCAGCGTTGAACGGACTAGCGGGGGGTTCTACAATGAGCAGTTCTTC.

This chain joins TRBV12-3 or TRBV12-4 and TRBJ2-4, with 7 bases identical to TRBD1. The CDR3 is made up of 15 amino acids. Unmatched junction bases numbered 7, after V lost 5 bases and J lost 3 bases. CDR3 sequence reads: CASSVRRDSKNIQYF. CDR3 nucleotides: TGTGCCAGCAGTGTGCGTAGGGACAGCAAAAACATTCAGTACTTC.

Only a few counts were recorded for this clonotype. The chain couples TRBV15 to TRBJ2-3; 10 bases agree with TRBD2. CDR1 and CDR2 from the germline V gene are LNHNV and YYDKDF (reference sequence). V lost 0 bases and J lost 0; bases outside the gene matches: 9. The CDR3 sequence is 19 residues long. In DNA form, the CDR3 reads TGTGCCACCAGCAGAGATGGCGCTAGCGGGGGTCCTAGCACAGATACGCAGTATTTT. Translating gives CATSRDGASGGPSTDTQYF.

The chain joins TRBV12-3 or TRBV12-4 to TRBJ2-3; D is uncertain. The germline V and J ends were trimmed by 1 base and 0 bases, with 8 bases remaining between them. The CDR3 is 15 amino acids. CDR3 nucleotides: TGTGCCAGCAGTTTAGGTAGTCCTAGCACAGATACGCAGTATTTT. This translates into CASSLGSPSTDTQYF.

The V and J genes are TRBV20-1 and TRBJ2-7; no clear D. Germline values: CDR1 DFQATT, CDR2 SNEGSKA (reference sequence). The CDR3 spans 12 residues. V was shortened by 3 bases and J by 2 bases, with 8 bases between the two germline ends. This chain's CDR3 is CSASPEPYEQYF. CDR3 nucleotide sequence: TGCAGTGCTAGTCCGGAACCCTACGAGCAGTACTTC.

The sample holds a few counts of this clonotype. The V call is TRBV6-5, the J call TRBJ1-2; D remains ambiguous. Germline V gene sequence: CDR1 MNHEY, CDR2 SVGAGI. The ends were cut back, 5 bases at V and 5 bases at J, with 15 bases in the middle. There are 14 residues in the CDR3. The CDR3 nucleotides are TGTGCCAGCAGTAATAGACAAGCTTGGTATGGCTACACCTTC. It is translated as CASSNRQAWYGYTF.

Of note for this clonotype: Sequence at one end of the junction differs from germline and may be a read error. The chain is built from TRBV12-3 or TRBV12-4 and TRBJ1-1; D is unresolved. This CDR3 has 13 residues. The CDR3 loop is CASIELLGTEALF. CDR3 DNA sequence: TGTGCCAGCATAGAACTACTTGGCACTGAAGCTCTCTTT.

This clonotype occurred many times. The genes are TRBV5-1 and TRBJ1-4; D might be TRBD1 (5 bases). The germline V gene encodes CDR1 SGHRS and CDR2 YFSETQ. V lost 4 bases and J lost 5, with 12 bases in between. CDR3 size: 14 residues. The CDR3 spells CASSGGRRNEKLFF. Here the CDR3 DNA reads TGCGCCAGCAGCGGGGGACGGAGGAATGAAAAACTGTTTTTT.

This clonotype was seen only a few times. The chain carries TRBV6-2 or TRBV6-3 and TRBJ2-7; no clear D gene. V was trimmed by 5 bases and J by 10 bases, leaving 15 bases between them. Germline V gene lookup returns CDR1 MNHEY and CDR2 SVGEGT. The CDR3 is 12 residues long. Written as DNA, the CDR3 is TGTGCCAGCAGTCGCCGGACGGAAATTCAGTACTTC. Amino acid sequence: CASSRRTEIQYF.

The gene calls are TRBV10-3 and TRBJ2-5, with D hard to call. V was cut by 0 bases and J by 11 bases, with 16 bases left in between. The CDR3 is made up of 14 amino acids. Germline V gene sequence: CDR1 ENHRY, CDR2 SYGVKD. The CDR3 sequence: CAISESITTVGQYF. For the CDR3, the DNA is TGTGCCATCAGTGAGTCGATTACAACAGTTGGGCAGTACTTC.

The chain has TRBV6-1 and TRBJ1-1; TRBD1 is a possible D gene (5 bases). Trimming left V 3 bases short and J 11 bases short, with 19 bases between. This CDR3 is 14 amino acids long. Germline V gene sequence: CDR1 MNHNS, CDR2 SASEGT. CDR3 sequence reads: CASSDPGTGVRAFF. The CDR3 region has the DNA TGTGCCAGCAGTGATCCCGGGACTGGGGTAAGGGCTTTCTTT.

This clonotype was seen a few times. V gene TRBV28 combines with J gene TRBJ1-2; the D gene is possibly TRBD1 (6 bases). The CDR3 length is 15 residues. V lost 1 base to trimming and J lost 8 bases, with 17 bases between them. Germline CDR1 MDHEN, CDR2 SYDVKM. CDR3 sequence: CASSLFPSDSAGYTF. Written as DNA, the CDR3 is TGTGCCAGCAGTTTATTCCCCTCGGACAGTGCCGGCTACACCTTC.

This clonotype has only a few counts. The chain carries TRBV11-2 and TRBJ2-7; D uncertain. Deletions cut 5 bases from V and 1 base from J, with 12 bases between. The CDR3 runs to 14 residues. Per germline, CDR1 SGHAT and CDR2 FQNNGV. CDR3 nucleotides: TGTGCCAGCAGCCCCATGCAGGCATCCTACGAGCAGTACTTC. This sequence encodes CASSPMQASYEQYF.

This clonotype was observed a few times. V and J are TRBV7-9 and TRBJ2-5, with D possibly being TRBD1 (6 bases). Looked up from germline, CDR1 is SEHNR and CDR2 is FQNEAQ (reference sequence). V gave up 4 bases and J gave up 4 bases, with 13 bases separating them. This CDR3 spans 14 amino acids. Here the CDR3 DNA reads TGTGCCAGCAGCTCGTACAGGGTTGGAGAGACCCAGTACTTC. Amino acids: CASSSYRVGETQYF.

This clonotype was seen a handful of times. This rearrangement joins TRBV13 to TRBJ1-2; 11 bases align to TRBD1. The CDR3 covers 14 residues. Losses at the gene ends were 5 bases for V and 7 bases for J; bases not matched to a gene: 6. Germline V gene lookup returns CDR1 PRHDT and CDR2 FYEKMQ (reference sequence). The CDR3 loop is CASSPGQGAAGYTF. The CDR3 DNA follows: TGTGCCAGCAGCCCCGGACAGGGGGCAGCTGGCTACACCTTC.

The table lists this clonotype with a few counts. This rearrangement joins TRBV10-3 to TRBJ1-5; D uncertain. This CDR3 comprises 13 residues. Germline V lookup: CDR1 ENHRY, CDR2 SYGVKD. Trimming stripped 6 bases from V and 5 bases from J, with 11 bases between. The CDR3 DNA reads TGTGCCATCAGGGGGATTGAGCATCAGCCCCAGCATTTT. It codes for CAIRGIEHQPQHF.

The chain carries TRBV19 and TRBJ2-1; a weak D match, TRBD2 (5 bases). V gave up 9 bases and J gave up 3 bases, with 18 bases separating them. Germline lookup yields CDR1 LNHDA and CDR2 SQIVND (reference sequence). The CDR3 has 15 amino acids. CDR3 in amino acids: CASESFRGRYNEQFF. The CDR3 nucleotides read TGTGCCAGCGAGTCTTTTCGGGGTCGCTACAATGAGCAGTTCTTC.